Listed below are T cell receptor beta chains from one sample, sequenced in a study of T-cell reconstitution after alpha-beta-depleted transplantation in children. Using its own MiXCR run on the PCR reads, TCRdb lists one record per CDR3 protein. The data contain 450,000 to 600,000 distinct CDR3 sequences, around 18% of them seen just once; the ten biggest clones take up approximately 3%. This sample comprised PBMCs from the stem cell graft donor, obtained from the stem cell graft. Receptors were obtained from a human donor who donated a stem cell graft to a child with acute lymphoblastic leukemia. Each CDR3 is given with its conserved first and last residue. The D gene is left open where the match is weak. Clone size is shown for a subset of rows, as once, few, many or a class of expanded clone.

size: .; D: .; J: TRBJ1-2; V: TRBV12-3/TRBV12-4; CDR3: CASSFLTRMPVYGYTF; DNA: TGTGCCAGCAGTTTCCTCACACGCATGCCAGTCTATGGCTACACCTTC
size: few; D: .; J: TRBJ2-3; V: TRBV6-2/TRBV6-3; CDR3: CASSERQTRASTDTQYF; DNA: TGTGCCAGCAGCGAAAGGCAGACTAGAGCTAGCACAGATACGCAGTATTTT
size: few; D: TRBD1; J: TRBJ2-2; V: TRBV2; CDR3: CASNPGQGHTGELFF; DNA: TGTGCCAGCAACCCGGGACAGGGACACACCGGGGAGCTGTTTTTT
size: .; D: .; J: TRBJ1-1; V: TRBV20-1; CDR3: CSAPYREIAEAFF; DNA: TGCAGTGCTCCGTATAGGGAGATCGCTGAAGCTTTCTTT
size: few; D: .; J: TRBJ2-7; V: TRBV27; CDR3: CASSLGEDYYEQYF; DNA: TGTGCCAGCAGTTTGGGGGAGGATTACTACGAGCAGTACTTC
size: .; D: .; J: TRBJ1-1; V: TRBV3-1; CDR3: CASSQPGYTTGDTEAFF; DNA: TGTGCCAGCAGCCAACCTGGCTACACAACGGGGGACACTGAAGCTTTCTTT
size: .; D: .; J: TRBJ2-7; V: TRBV5-4; CDR3: CASSLTGGGIYEQYF; DNA: TGTGCCAGCAGCTTGACTGGGGGCGGTATCTACGAGCAGTACTTC
size: .; D: .; J: TRBJ1-1; V: TRBV27; CDR3: CASSLQTGLGNTEAFF; DNA: TGTGCCAGCAGTCTCCAAACAGGGTTGGGGAACACTGAAGCTTTCTTT
size: .; D: TRBD2; J: TRBJ2-6; V: TRBV7-1; CDR3: CASRPRVWTGGTSGKSGANVLTF; DNA: TGTGCCAGCAGGCCGAGGGTGTGGACAGGGGGGACTAGCGGGAAGTCTGGGGCCAACGTCCTGACTTTC
size: .; D: .; J: TRBJ2-1; V: TRBV7-3; CDR3: CASSLNYYNEQFF; DNA: TGTGCCAGCAGCTTAAACTACTACAATGAGCAGTTCTTC
size: .; D: .; J: TRBJ2-1; V: TRBV3-1; CDR3: CASSTTVDNEQFF; DNA: TGTGCCAGCAGCACGACGGTGGACAATGAGCAGTTCTTC
size: few; D: TRBD2; J: TRBJ2-7; V: TRBV4-1; CDR3: CASSPVPTSGPYEQYF; DNA: TGCGCCAGCAGCCCTGTCCCGACTAGCGGACCTTACGAGCAGTACTTC
size: few; D: .; J: TRBJ2-7; V: TRBV20-1; CDR3: CSARASSYEQYF; DNA: TGCAGTGCTAGAGCCAGTTCCTACGAGCAGTACTTC
size: .; D: TRBD1; J: TRBJ1-4; V: TRBV18; CDR3: CASSTGITNEKLFF; DNA: TGTGCCAGCTCGACAGGGATCACTAATGAAAAACTGTTTTTT
size: .; D: .; J: TRBJ1-2; V: TRBV5-1; CDR3: CASSSWVADGYTF; DNA: TGCGCCAGCAGCTCATGGGTTGCGGATGGCTACACCTTC
size: few; D: .; J: TRBJ2-7; V: TRBV4-1; CDR3: CASSQVTGLPSYEQYF; DNA: TGCGCCAGCAGCCAAGTTACGGGACTCCCTTCCTACGAGCAGTACTTC